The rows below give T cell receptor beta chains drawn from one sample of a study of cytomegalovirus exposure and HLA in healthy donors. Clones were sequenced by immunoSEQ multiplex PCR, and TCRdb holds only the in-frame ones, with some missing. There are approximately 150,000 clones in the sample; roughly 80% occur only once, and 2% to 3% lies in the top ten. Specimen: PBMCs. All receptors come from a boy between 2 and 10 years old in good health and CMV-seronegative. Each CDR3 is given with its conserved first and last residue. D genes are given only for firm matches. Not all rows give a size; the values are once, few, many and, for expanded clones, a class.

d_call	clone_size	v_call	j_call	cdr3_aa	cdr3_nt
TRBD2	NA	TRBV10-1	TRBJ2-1	CASSELAGVHEQFF	TGCGCCAGCAGTGAATTGGCGGGAGTCCATGAGCAGTTCTTC
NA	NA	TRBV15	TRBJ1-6	CATSRARANSPLHF	TGTGCCACCAGCAGAGCCAGGGCTAATTCACCCCTCCACTTT
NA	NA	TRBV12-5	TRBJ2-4	CASGHLQGNIQYF	TGTGCTAGTGGCCACCTACAGGGAAACATTCAGTACTTC
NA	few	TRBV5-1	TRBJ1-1	CASSRDLRSEFVSTEAFF	TGCGCCAGCAGCCGAGACCTCAGGTCCGAATTTGTGAGCACTGAAGCTTTCTTT
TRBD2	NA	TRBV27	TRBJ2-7	CASSLSASGRSREQYF	TGTGCCAGCAGTTTATCTGCTAGCGGGAGGTCACGGGAGCAGTACTTC
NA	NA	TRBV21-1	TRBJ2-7	CASSKGRQDTLKRTYEQYF	TGTGCCAGCAGCAAAGGGCGGCAGGACACCTTAAAAAGAACCTACGAGCAGTACTTC
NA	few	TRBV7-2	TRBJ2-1	CASSFGTSSNNEQFF	TGTGCCAGCAGCTTCGGGACTTCAAGCAACAATGAGCAGTTCTTC
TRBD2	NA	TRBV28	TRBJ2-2	CASIRLAGRTGELFF	TGTGCCAGTATAAGACTAGCGGGACGCACCGGGGAGCTGTTTTTT
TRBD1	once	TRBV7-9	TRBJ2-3	CASSPRQGGGTDTQYF	TGTGCCAGCAGCCCCCGACAGGGCGGAGGCACAGATACGCAGTATTTT
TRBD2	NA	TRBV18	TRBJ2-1	CASSLGTIDNEQFF	TGTGCCAGCTCGCTGGGGACTATAGACAATGAGCAGTTCTTC
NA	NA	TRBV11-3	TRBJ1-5	CASSLDPSGQPQHF	TGTGCCAGCAGCTTAGACCCCTCAGGGCAGCCCCAGCATTTT
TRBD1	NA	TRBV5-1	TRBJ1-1	CASSLDRVSTEAFF	TGCGCCAGCAGCTTAGACAGGGTATCCACTGAAGCTTTCTTT
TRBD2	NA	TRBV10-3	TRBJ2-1	CAISESSLAGPGNEQFF	TGTGCCATCAGTGAGTCAAGTTTAGCGGGCCCGGGTAATGAGCAGTTCTTC
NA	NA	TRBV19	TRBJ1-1	CASSTTVNTEAFF	TGTGCCAGTAGTACGACAGTGAACACTGAAGCTTTCTTT
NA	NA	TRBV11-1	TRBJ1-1	CASSVIVGVDAFF	TGTGCCAGCAGCGTCATAGTAGGGGTTGACGCTTTCTTT
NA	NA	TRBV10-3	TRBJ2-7	CAISPDPGISYEQYF	TGTGCCATCAGCCCGGACCCAGGGATCTCCTACGAGCAGTACTTC
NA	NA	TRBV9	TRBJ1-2	CASSGSGDYTF	TGTGCCAGCAGCGGATCCGGGGACTACACCTTC
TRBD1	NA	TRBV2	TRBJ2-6	CATQGAGANVLTF	TGTGCCACACAGGGGGCTGGGGCCAACGTCCTGACTTTC
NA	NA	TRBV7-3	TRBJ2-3	CASARGYTDTQYF	TGTGCCAGCGCAAGGGGGTACACAGATACGCAGTATTTT
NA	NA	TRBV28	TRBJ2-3	CASRPGYSTDTQYF	TGTGCCAGCAGGCCGGGGTATAGCACAGATACGCAGTATTTT
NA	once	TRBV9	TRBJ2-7	CASSVATTGEQYF	TGTGCCAGCAGCGTAGCTACGACGGGCGAGCAGTACTTC
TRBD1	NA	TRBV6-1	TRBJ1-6	CASSEGGQGEGPLHF	TGTGCCAGCAGTGAAGGGGGACAGGGAGAAGGACCCCTCCACTTT
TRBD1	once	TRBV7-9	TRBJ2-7	CSSSPVSGDRALEQYF	TGTTCCAGCAGCCCCGTCTCGGGGGACAGGGCTCTGGAGCAGTACTTC
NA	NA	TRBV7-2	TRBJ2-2	CASSFVIVPGELFF	TGTGCCAGCAGCTTTGTAATCGTCCCCGGGGAGCTGTTTTTT
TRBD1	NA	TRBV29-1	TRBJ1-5	CSVWDRGRNQPQHF	TGCAGCGTTTGGGACAGGGGGCGCAATCAGCCCCAGCATTTT
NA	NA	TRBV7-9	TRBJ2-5	CASSFWQAQETQYF	TGTGCCAGCAGCTTTTGGCAGGCTCAAGAGACCCAGTACTTC
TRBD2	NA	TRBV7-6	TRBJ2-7	CASSLTTSGRANYEQYF	TGTGCCAGCAGCTTAACAACTAGCGGGAGGGCCAACTACGAGCAGTACTTC
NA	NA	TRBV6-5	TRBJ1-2	CASSFSGGGREYGYTF	TGTGCCAGCAGTTTCTCCGGGGGAGGACGAGAATATGGCTACACCTTC
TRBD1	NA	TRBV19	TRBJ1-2	CASSRTGEDYGYTF	TGTGCCAGTAGTAGGACAGGGGAGGACTATGGCTACACCTTC
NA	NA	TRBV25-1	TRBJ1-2	CASSRSGRGYTF	TGTGCCAGCAGTAGGTCAGGGCGGGGCTACACCTTC
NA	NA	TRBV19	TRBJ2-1	CASSYGNNEQFF	TGTGCCAGTAGTTACGGGAACAATGAGCAGTTCTTC
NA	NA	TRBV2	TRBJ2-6	CASSEGSSGANVLTF	TGTGCCAGCAGTGAAGGCAGCTCTGGGGCCAACGTCCTGACTTTC
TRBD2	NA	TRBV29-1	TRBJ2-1	CSGEGLAGVIDEQFF	TGCAGCGGTGAGGGACTGGCGGGAGTAATCGATGAGCAGTTCTTC
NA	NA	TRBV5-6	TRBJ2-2	CASSLAAGELFF	TGTGCCAGCAGCTTGGCCGCCGGGGAGCTGTTTTTT
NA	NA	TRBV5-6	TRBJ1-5	CASSSSLQPQHF	TGTGCCAGCAGCTCTTCTTTACAGCCCCAGCATTTT
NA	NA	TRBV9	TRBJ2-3	CASSVGSSVDTDTQYF	TGTGCCAGCAGCGTGGGCTCTAGCGTAGACACAGATACGCAGTATTTT
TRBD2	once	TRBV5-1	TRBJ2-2	CASSQTAGGEYTGELFF	TGCGCCAGCAGCCAAACCGCGGGGGGCGAGTACACCGGGGAGCTGTTTTTT
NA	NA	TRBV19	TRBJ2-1	CASSVDFASYNEQFF	TGTGCCAGTAGTGTTGACTTCGCCTCCTACAATGAGCAGTTCTTC
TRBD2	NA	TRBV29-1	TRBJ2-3	CSVEPRLAGESSGTDTQYF	TGCAGCGTTGAACCACGACTAGCGGGAGAGAGTTCAGGCACAGATACGCAGTATTTT
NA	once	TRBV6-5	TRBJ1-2	CASSYSGDTNYGYTF	TGTGCCAGCAGTTACTCAGGGGACACTAACTATGGCTACACCTTC
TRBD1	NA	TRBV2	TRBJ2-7	CASRAGQAGVYEQYF	TGTGCCAGCAGAGCCGGACAGGCCGGGGTATACGAGCAGTACTTC
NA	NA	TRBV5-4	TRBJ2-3	CASSLGRATDTQYF	TGTGCCAGCAGCTTGGGCAGGGCCACAGATACGCAGTATTTT
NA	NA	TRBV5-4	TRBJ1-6	CASSLGVNSPLHF	TGTGCCAGCAGCTTGGGAGTTAATTCACCCCTCCACTTT
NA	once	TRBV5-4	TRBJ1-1	CASSLDLRGAFF	TGTGCCAGCAGCTTGGATCTCAGGGGAGCTTTCTTT
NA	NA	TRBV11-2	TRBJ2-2	CASSLVLASTSTGELFF	TGTGCCAGCAGCTTAGTTTTGGCTAGCACATCTACCGGGGAGCTGTTTTTT
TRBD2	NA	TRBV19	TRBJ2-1	CASNQVGAGVDYNEQFF	TGTGCCAGTAACCAAGTCGGGGCGGGAGTAGACTACAATGAGCAGTTCTTC
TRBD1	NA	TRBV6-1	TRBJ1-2	CASSRDRKYGYTF	TGTGCCAGCAGCCGGGACAGGAAGTATGGCTACACCTTC
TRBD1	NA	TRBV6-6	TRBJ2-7	CASLGQGAYEQYF	TGTGCCAGCTTGGGACAGGGAGCCTACGAGCAGTACTTC